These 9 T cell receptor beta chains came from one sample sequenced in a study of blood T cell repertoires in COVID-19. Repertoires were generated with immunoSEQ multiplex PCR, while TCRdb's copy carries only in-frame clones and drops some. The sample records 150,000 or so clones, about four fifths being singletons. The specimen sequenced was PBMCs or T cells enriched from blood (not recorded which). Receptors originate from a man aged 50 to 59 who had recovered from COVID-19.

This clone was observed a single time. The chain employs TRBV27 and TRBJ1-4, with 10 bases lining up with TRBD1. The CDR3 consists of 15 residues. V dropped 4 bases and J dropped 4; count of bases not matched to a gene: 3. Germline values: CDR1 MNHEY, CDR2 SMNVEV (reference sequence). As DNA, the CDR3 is TGTGCCAGCAGTTCGGGGGACAGGGGTAATGAAAAACTGTTTTTT. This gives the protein CASSSGDRGNEKLFF.

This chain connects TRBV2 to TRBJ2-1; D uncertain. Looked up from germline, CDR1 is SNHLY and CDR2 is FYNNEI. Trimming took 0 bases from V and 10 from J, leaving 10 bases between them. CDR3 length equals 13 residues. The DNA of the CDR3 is TGTGCCAGCAGTGAAGCTCGAGCAATGGAGCAGTTCTTC. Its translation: CASSEARAMEQFF.

This chain's CDR3 is CASSAPGGPAFSGNTIYF. Written as DNA, the CDR3 is TGTGCCAGCAGCGCCCCGGGGGGGCCAGCTTTCTCTGGAAACACCATATATTTT. V is TRBV9 and J is TRBJ1-3, with D possibly matching TRBD1 (6 bases). The ends were cut back, 3 bases at V and 0 bases at J, with 19 bases in the middle. Germline lookup yields CDR1 SGDLS and CDR2 YYNGEE. CDR3 length: 18 amino acids. Drawing the rest from reference TRBV9 and TRBJ1-3, the complete variable domain is DSGVTQTPKHLITATGQRVTLRCSPRSGDLSVYWYQQSLDQGLQFLIQYYNGEERAKGNILERFSAQQFPDLHSELNLSSLELGDSALYFCASSAPGGPAFSGNTIYFGEGSWLTVV.

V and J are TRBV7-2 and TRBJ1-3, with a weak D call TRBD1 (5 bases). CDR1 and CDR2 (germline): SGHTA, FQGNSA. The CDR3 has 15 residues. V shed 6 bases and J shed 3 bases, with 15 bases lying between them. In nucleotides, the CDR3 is TGTGCCAGCAGTGCCAGCAGGGAAGGTGGAAACACCATATATTTT. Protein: CASSASREGGNTIYF. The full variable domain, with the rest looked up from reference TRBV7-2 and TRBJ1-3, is GAGVSQSPSNKVTEKGKDVELRCDPISGHTALYWYRQSLGQGLEFLIYFQGNSAPDKSGLPSDRFSAERTGGSVSTLTIQRTQQEDSAVYLCASSASREGGNTIYFGEGSWLTVV.

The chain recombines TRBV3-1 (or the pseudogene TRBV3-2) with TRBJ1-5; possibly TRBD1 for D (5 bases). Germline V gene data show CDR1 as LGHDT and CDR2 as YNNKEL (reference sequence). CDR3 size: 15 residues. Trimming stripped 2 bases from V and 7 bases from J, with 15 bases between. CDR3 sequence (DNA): TGTGCCAGCAGCCAAAATCGGGGGACGGGCCAGCCCCAGCATTTT. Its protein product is CASSQNRGTGQPQHF.

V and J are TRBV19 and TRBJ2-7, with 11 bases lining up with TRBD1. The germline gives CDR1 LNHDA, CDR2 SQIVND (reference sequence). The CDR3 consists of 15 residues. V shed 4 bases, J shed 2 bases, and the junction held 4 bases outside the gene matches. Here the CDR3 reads CASSTRDRGAYEQYF. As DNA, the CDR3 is TGTGCCAGTAGTACCCGGGACAGGGGGGCCTACGAGCAGTACTTC.

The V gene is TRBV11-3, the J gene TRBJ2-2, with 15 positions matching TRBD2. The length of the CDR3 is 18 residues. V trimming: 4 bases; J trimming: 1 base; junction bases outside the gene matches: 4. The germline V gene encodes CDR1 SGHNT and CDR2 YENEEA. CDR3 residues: CASSSGLAGGLNTGELFF. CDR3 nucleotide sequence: TGTGCCAGCAGCTCGGGACTAGCGGGGGGCTTGAACACCGGGGAGCTGTTTTTT.

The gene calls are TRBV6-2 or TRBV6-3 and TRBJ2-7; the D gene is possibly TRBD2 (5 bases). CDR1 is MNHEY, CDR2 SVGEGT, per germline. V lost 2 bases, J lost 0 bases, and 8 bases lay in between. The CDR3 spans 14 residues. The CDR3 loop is CASSYLARSYEQYF. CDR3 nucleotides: TGTGCCAGCAGTTACCTAGCCCGCTCCTACGAGCAGTACTTC.

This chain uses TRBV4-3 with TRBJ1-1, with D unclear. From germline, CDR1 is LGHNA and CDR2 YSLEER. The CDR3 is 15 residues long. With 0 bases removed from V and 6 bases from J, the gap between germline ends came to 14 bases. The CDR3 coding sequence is TGCGCCAGCAGCCAAGACAGGAACGCGGGAGCTGAAGCTTTCTTT. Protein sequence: CASSQDRNAGAEAFF.